In this sample, the clone carrying this T cell receptor beta chain turned up a few times. Its antigen remains unidentified. The data were obtained in a study of CD8 T cells in ankylosing spondylitis. Findings and limits, study-wide: Disease-linked clones had a CD8+ phenotype and relatively low frequency in peripheral blood. Typical of ankylosing spondylitis blood, it appeared, was a TCR beta motif of seven to nine highly homologous variants. Significant enrichment of disease-linked clones was reported in matched ankylosing spondylitis synovial fluid.

Trimming at V came to 5 bases and at J to 5 bases, leaving 4 bases not matched to a gene. The CDR3 runs to 12 residues. Germline-derived CDR1 and CDR2 are GTSNPN and SVGIG (reference sequence). Quantitative 5'-RACE was performed with molecular barcodes, and it yielded the TCR beta libraries. TCRdb re-called the 5' RACE reads with MiXCR, one entry per CDR3 protein. The table shows about 190,000 distinct CDR3 sequences, with under 15% occurring only once. This chain joins TRBV30 and TRBJ2-3; 7 bases are a match to TRBD2. Sequences were obtained from blood, either unsorted or a sorted T cell fraction (not recorded which). The source is a female donor with ankylosing spondylitis or in good health (not recorded which). CDR3 in DNA: TGTGCCTGGGGGCGGGAGCAAGATACGCAGTATTTT. Translating gives CAWGREQDTQYF.